A single sample gave rise to the 9 T cell receptor beta chains below, sequenced in a study of graft-versus-host responses after intestinal transplantation. Antigens for these TCRs are unknown. Repertoires were generated with immunoSEQ multiplex PCR, while TCRdb's copy carries only in-frame clones and drops some. The table lists over 100,000 clones, about 95% of them singletons. Sample: unstimulated CD8+ T cells sorted from spleen or lymph node cells, taken before intestinal transplant. The source of these receptors is a human donor who received an intestinal transplant.

The CDR3: CTSSQPPFGGPGMNTEAFF. The CDR3 nucleotides are TGCACCAGCAGCCAACCTCCATTCGGGGGCCCGGGGATGAACACTGAAGCTTTCTTT. V usage is TRBV1 and J usage is TRBJ1-1. TRBV1 is marked as a pseudogene. This CDR3 is built from 19 residues.

The rearrangement uses TRBV4-3 and TRBJ2-1; D is unclear. The CDR3 loop spans 17 amino acids. Trimming removed 0 bases from V and 2 bases from J, with 14 bases in between. The germline V gene has CDR1 LGHNA and CDR2 YSLEER. CDR3 coding DNA: TGCGCCAGCAGCCAAGATGAGGCGCGCGAGACCTACAATGAGCAGTTCTTC. This codes for CASSQDEARETYNEQFF.

This chain uses TRBV4-1 with TRBJ1-5; D remains ambiguous. The germline gives CDR1 MGHRA, CDR2 YSYEKL. This CDR3 spans 13 amino acids. The V and J ends lost 4 bases and 5 bases respectively, with 9 bases between them. CDR3: CASSPTVYQPQHF. CDR3 sequence (DNA): TGCGCCAGCAGCCCCACAGTTTATCAGCCCCAGCATTTT.

The chain combines TRBV28 with TRBJ2-2, with 9 bases fitting TRBD2. CDR3 size: 17 residues. J gave up 0 bases and V 2 bases, and 4 bases lay outside the gene matches. Germline CDR1 reads MDHEN; CDR2 reads SYDVKM. In nucleotides, the CDR3 is TGTGCCAGCAGTTTAGTTACTAGCGGGCCGAACACCGGGGAGCTGTTTTTT. Protein product: CASSLVTSGPNTGELFF.

V is TRBV7-3 and J is TRBJ2-5; no reliable D call. V lost 4 bases and J 4 bases, leaving 16 bases between the germline ends. Germline-derived CDR1 and CDR2 are SGHTA and FQGTGA. The CDR3 runs to 15 residues. The CDR3 loop is CASSSIPGPSETQYF. The DNA of the CDR3 is TGTGCCAGCAGCTCCATTCCCGGGCCCTCAGAGACCCAGTACTTC.

To note about this clone: Other DNA sequences in this sample translate to the same CDR3. This chain connects TRBV28 to TRBJ2-7; no clear D gene. CDR1 and CDR2 (germline): MDHEN, SYDVKM. CDR3 length: 14 residues. Trimming removed 5 bases from V and 2 bases from J, with 13 bases in between. The CDR3 coding sequence is TGTGCCAGCAGTCTGGAAGGGTTCGCCTACGAGCAGTACTTC. It yields the protein CASSLEGFAYEQYF.

This clone appeared once. CDR3 coding DNA: TGTGCCAGCAGTTTATCGGCAGGCTCTGGAAACACCATATATTTT. Translating it yields CASSLSAGSGNTIYF. The chain combines TRBV27 with TRBJ1-3; D is undetermined. The CDR3 sequence is 15 residues long. The germline V gene encodes CDR1 MNHEY and CDR2 SMNVEV (reference sequence). V was shortened by 0 bases and J by 0 bases, with 6 bases between the two germline ends.

The chain links TRBV7-8 to TRBJ1-5, with TRBD1 identical over 8 bases. There are 15 residues in the CDR3. Looked up from germline, CDR1 is SGHVS and CDR2 is FQNEAQ. V lost 4 bases and J lost 5; bases outside the gene matches: 7. The CDR3 sequence is CASSSEDRVDQPQHF. In DNA, the CDR3 is TGTGCCAGCAGCTCAGAGGACAGGGTGGATCAGCCCCAGCATTTT.

The CDR3 sequence: CAGAGTLNTEAFF. The CDR3 DNA reads TGTGCCGGCGCAGGGACCCTGAACACTGAAGCTTTCTTT. This chain joins TRBV6-5 and TRBJ1-1; D may be TRBD1 (5 bases). Trimming took off 11 bases at V and 0 bases at J, with 13 bases between the two ends. CDR1 MNHEY and CDR2 SVGAGI come from the germline V gene. This CDR3 is built from 13 residues.